The subject of this entry is one TCR beta chain. Deletions cut 3 bases from V and 6 bases from J, with 9 bases between. Germline V gene lookup returns CDR1 WSHSY and CDR2 SAAADI. There are 13 residues in the CDR3. This sample is drawn from a study of control samples from healthy donors and cancer patients. This table comes from immunoSEQ multiplex PCR, and its TCRdb copy is limited to in-frame clones, with some not included. The sample consists of 210,000 or so clones, about nine tenths of them appearing once. The sequenced sample was blood. This sequence was found in a man aged 25 to 40 in good health. This chain connects TRBV10-2 to TRBJ1-5, with unresolved D. CDR3 amino acids: CASSDGFGQPQHF. The DNA for the CDR3 is TGCGCCAGCAGTGACGGATTCGGTCAGCCCCAGCATTTT.